This TCR beta chain was documented in a study of cytomegalovirus exposure and HLA in healthy donors. Germline CDR1 and CDR2: SNHLY and FYNNEI. The CDR3 has 15 residues. Unmatched junction bases numbered 13, after V lost 9 bases and J lost 4 bases. The PCR contained 60 Vbeta and 13 Jbeta primers. Sequencing used immunoSEQ multiplex PCR; TCRdb keeps in-frame clones, though not all of them. The table shows 140,000 or so clones, with roughly 76% occurring only once. This clone was counted once. The sequenced material came from PBMCs. The TCR comes from a female donor in good health and CMV-seronegative. This chain connects TRBV2 to TRBJ2-5; 8 positions match TRBD1. The DNA of the CDR3 is TGTGCCAGTACCGACAGGGGTGGGAGAACAGAGACCCAGTACTTC. It codes for CASTDRGGRTETQYF.